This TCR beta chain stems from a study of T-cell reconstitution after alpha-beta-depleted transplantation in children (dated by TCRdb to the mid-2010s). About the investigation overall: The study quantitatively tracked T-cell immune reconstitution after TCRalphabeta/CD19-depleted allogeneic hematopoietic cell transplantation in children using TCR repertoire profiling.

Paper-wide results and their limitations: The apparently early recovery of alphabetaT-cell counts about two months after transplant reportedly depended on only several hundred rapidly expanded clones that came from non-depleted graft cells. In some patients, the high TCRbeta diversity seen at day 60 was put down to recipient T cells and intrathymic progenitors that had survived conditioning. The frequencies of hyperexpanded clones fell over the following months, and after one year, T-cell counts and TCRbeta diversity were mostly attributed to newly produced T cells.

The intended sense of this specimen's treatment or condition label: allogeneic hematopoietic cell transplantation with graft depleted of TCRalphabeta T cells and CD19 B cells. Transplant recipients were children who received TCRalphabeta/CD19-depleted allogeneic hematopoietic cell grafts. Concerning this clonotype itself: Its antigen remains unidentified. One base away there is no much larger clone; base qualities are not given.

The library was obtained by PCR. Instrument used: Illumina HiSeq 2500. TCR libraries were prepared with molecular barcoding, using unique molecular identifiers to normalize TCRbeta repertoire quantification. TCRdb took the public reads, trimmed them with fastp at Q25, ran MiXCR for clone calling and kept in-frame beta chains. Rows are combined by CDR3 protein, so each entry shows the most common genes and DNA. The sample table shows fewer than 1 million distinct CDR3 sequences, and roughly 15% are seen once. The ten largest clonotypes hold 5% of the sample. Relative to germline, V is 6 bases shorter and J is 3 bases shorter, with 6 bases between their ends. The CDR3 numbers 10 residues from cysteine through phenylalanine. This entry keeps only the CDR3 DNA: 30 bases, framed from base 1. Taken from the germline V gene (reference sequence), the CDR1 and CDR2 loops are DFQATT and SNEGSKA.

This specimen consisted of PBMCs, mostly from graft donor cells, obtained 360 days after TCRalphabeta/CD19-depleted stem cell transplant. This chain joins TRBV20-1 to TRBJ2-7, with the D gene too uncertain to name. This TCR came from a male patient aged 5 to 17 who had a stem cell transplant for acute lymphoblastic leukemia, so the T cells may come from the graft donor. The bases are TGCAGTGCCACCTACTACGAGCAGTACTTC. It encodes CSATYYEQYF.